The 3 T cell receptor beta chains below all came from one sample that was sequenced in a study of technical replicates of blood from a few donors. Sequencing used immunoSEQ multiplex PCR; TCRdb keeps in-frame clones, though not all of them. The sample records 85,000 to 100,000 clones, roughly 90% being singletons. The sequencing sample was made of T cells isolated from PBMCs. All receptors come from a human donor in good health.

In its sample, this clone was seen once. The chain is built from TRBV11-1 and TRBJ2-1, with D perhaps matching TRBD2 (5 bases). Deletions cut 8 bases from V and 8 bases from J, with 13 bases between. Germline CDR1 is SGHAT and CDR2 is FQDESV (reference sequence). The CDR3 has 12 residues. The CDR3 loop reads CASQTGYDEQFF. DNA of the CDR3: TGTGCCAGCCAGACGGGATATGATGAGCAGTTCTTC.

In DNA, the CDR3 is TGTGCCAGCATCGGTGTAGCGGACGACAATGAGCAGTTCTTC. As protein: CASIGVADDNEQFF. The V call is TRBV7-9, the J call TRBJ2-1; possibly TRBD2 for D (6 bases). The CDR3 spans 14 residues. V lost 7 bases and J 5 bases, leaving 15 bases between the germline ends. Germline V gene data show CDR1 as SEHNR and CDR2 as FQNEAQ (reference sequence).

The V gene is TRBV7-9, the J gene TRBJ2-7; 7 bases agree with TRBD2. Germline V gives CDR1 SEHNR, CDR2 FQNEAQ (reference sequence). V was clipped by 4 bases and J by 12 bases; unmatched bases: 12. This CDR3 is built from 13 residues. CDR3 in amino acids: CASSSPAVGGRYF. The CDR3, as DNA: TGTGCCAGCAGCTCCCCCGCCGTGGGAGGGAGGTACTTC.